Below, 13 T cell receptor beta chains from the same sample are listed, as sequenced in a study of naive and memory T cell subsets. TCR cDNA received a 3' ligated oligonucleotide that carried a UMI. Ligated cDNA underwent four rounds of PCR with nested alpha and beta constant region primers and SP2. TCRdb fed the 5' RACE reads into MiXCR, producing one record per CDR3 protein. This table has tens of thousands of distinct CDR3 sequences, about 8.3% appearing once. These receptors all stem from a female donor in good health.

V is TRBV7-9 and J is TRBJ2-4; tentatively, D is TRBD1 or TRBD2 (6 bases each). The V end was cut by 3 bases, the J end by 1 base, with 34 bases between. Germline CDR1 SEHNR, CDR2 FQNEAQ (reference sequence). The CDR3 covers 23 residues. The CDR3 DNA sequence: TGTGCCAGCAGCTTCCCCAACCTTTTTCCGGGGGCCAATACGAATGTGGCCAAAAACATTCAGTACTTC. Its translation is CASSFPNLFPGANTNVAKNIQYF.

The rearrangement uses TRBV6-1 and TRBJ2-2; maybe TRBD1 (5 bases). CDR3 length: 15 amino acids. Between the trimmed V and J ends, which lost 1 base and 4 bases, there was a span of 10 bases. Germline CDR1 is MNHNS and CDR2 is SASEGT. CDR3 bases: TGTGCCAGCAGTGAAGGCAGGGCGAGCACCGGGGAGCTGTTTTTT. It encodes CASSEGRASTGELFF.

This clonotype was detected ten times or more. V usage is TRBV5-1 and J usage is TRBJ1-1; D may be TRBD1 (5 bases). The ends were cut back, 0 bases at V and 4 bases at J, with 16 bases in the middle. CDR3 size: 16 residues. CDR1 SGHRS and CDR2 YFSETQ come from the germline V gene. The CDR3 sequence: CASSLAMPGRGTEAFF. The CDR3 DNA reads TGCGCCAGCAGCTTGGCCATGCCAGGGCGGGGCACTGAAGCTTTCTTT.

This clonotype was observed at least ten times. V gene TRBV12-3 or TRBV12-4 combines with J gene TRBJ1-5; D not certain. Deletions cut 7 bases from V and 5 bases from J, with 15 bases between. This CDR3 region has 14 residues. The CDR3 sequence: CASTLTPIHQPQHF. DNA for the CDR3: TGTGCCAGCACCTTAACACCTATTCATCAGCCCCAGCATTTT.

The gene calls are TRBV7-2 and TRBJ2-5; 8 bases line up with TRBD1. Trimming at V came to 3 bases and at J to 3 bases, leaving 3 bases not matched to a gene. The CDR3 consists of 14 residues. Germline V gene lookup returns CDR1 SGHTA and CDR2 FQGNSA. The CDR3 loop is CASSFQQGEETQYF. The CDR3 DNA is TGTGCCAGCAGCTTTCAACAGGGGGAAGAGACCCAGTACTTC. The full variable domain, with the rest looked up from reference TRBV7-2 and TRBJ2-5, is GAGVSQSPSNKVTEKGKDVELRCDPISGHTALYWYRQSLGQGLEFLIYFQGNSAPDKSGLPSDRFSAERTGGSVSTLTIQRTQQEDSAVYLCASSFQQGEETQYFGPGTRLLVL.

This clonotype was counted a few times. The genes are TRBV7-2 and TRBJ2-5; 11 bases are shared with TRBD1. The CDR3 has 14 amino acids. Trimming removed 5 bases from V and 4 bases from J; junction bases left unmatched: 3. Germline CDR1 SGHTA, CDR2 FQGNSA. The CDR3 loop is CASSLGQGAETQYF. In DNA form, the CDR3 reads TGTGCCAGCAGCCTCGGACAGGGGGCAGAGACCCAGTACTTC.

The rearrangement joins TRBV2 to TRBJ1-1; unclear D gene. Deletions cut 6 bases from V and 4 bases from J, with 18 bases between. The CDR3 loop spans 15 amino acids. Per the germline V gene, CDR1 is SNHLY and CDR2 is FYNNEI. CDR3 region: CASSTLGGVGTEAFF. Written as DNA, the CDR3 is TGTGCCAGCAGCACTCTTGGTGGGGTGGGCACTGAAGCTTTCTTT.

This clonotype was detected only a few times. The V and J genes are TRBV7-3 and TRBJ2-3; D uncertain. V was clipped by 8 bases and J by 0 bases, with 9 bases between them. The germline gives CDR1 SGHTA, CDR2 FQGTGA. This CDR3 is built from 13 residues. CDR3 in DNA: TGTGCCAGCGCTATACGCAGCACAGATACGCAGTATTTT. Translating gives CASAIRSTDTQYF.

This clonotype has a count of ten or more. The chain uses TRBV29-1 and TRBJ1-2, with 8 positions matching TRBD1. Germline V CDR1 and CDR2: SQVTM, ANQGSEA. This CDR3 has 11 residues. V gave up 6 bases and J gave up 6 bases; unmatched junction bases: 3. For the CDR3, the DNA is TGCAGCGTGGACAGGGTAGATGGCTACACCTTC. Its protein product is CSVDRVDGYTF.

The gene calls are TRBV12-3 or TRBV12-4 and TRBJ2-3; 9 bases fit TRBD2. The CDR3 is 16 amino acids. Unmatched junction bases numbered 6, after V lost 3 bases and J lost 2 bases. This CDR3 is CASSLRLAGITDTQYF. In DNA, the CDR3 is TGTGCCAGCAGTTTGAGGCTAGCGGGGATCACAGATACGCAGTATTTT.

On this clonotype itself: With a much larger clone just one base away, this may be a read error. The chain is built from TRBV6-1 and TRBJ1-2, with 10 nucleotides matching TRBD1. The CDR3 runs 15 residues. Trimming took 4 bases from V and 6 from J; bases not matched to a gene: 8. The germline gives CDR1 MNHNS, CDR2 SASEGT. The CDR3 is CASSVTGQGYDGYTF. The CDR3 DNA follows: TGTGCCAGCAGTGTGACGGGACAGGGGTACGATGGCTACACCTTC.

V gene TRBV30 combines with J gene TRBJ2-3; tentatively, D is TRBD2 (5 bases). V was clipped by 3 bases and J by 4 bases, with 17 bases between them. Germline V lookup: CDR1 GTSNPN, CDR2 SVGIG (reference sequence). The CDR3 is made up of 15 amino acids. CDR3: CAWSPSLARADTQYF. The CDR3 region has the DNA TGTGCCTGGAGCCCCTCCCTTGCGAGGGCAGATACGCAGTATTTT.

The CDR3 DNA sequence: TGTGCCAGCAGCCCTAGCGGGCACGTCAGTACAGATACGCAGTATTTT. Amino acids: CASSPSGHVSTDTQYF. The gene calls are TRBV7-2 and TRBJ2-3, with TRBD2 matching over 8 bases. CDR3 length: 16 residues. Per germline, CDR1 SGHTA and CDR2 FQGNSA. J gave up 3 bases and V 5 bases, and 10 bases lay outside the gene matches.